The 32 T cell receptor beta chains in this list originate from one sample, sequenced in a study of blood T cell repertoires in COVID-19. Profiled with immunoSEQ multiplex PCR; TCRdb holds only in-frame clones, not every one. The sample lists more than 25,000 clones, about 84% occurring once. The sequencing input was peripheral blood. The receptors originated from a woman older than 75 with acute or convalescent COVID-19.

CDR3 sequence reads: CASSGRGSSYNEQFF. CDR3 DNA: TGTGCCAGCAGTGGCAGGGGGAGCTCCTACAATGAGCAGTTCTTC. V and J are TRBV27 and TRBJ2-1; 7 bases fit TRBD1. The junction had 4 bases not matched to a gene; V was cut back by 5 bases and J by 0 bases. The length of the CDR3 is 15 residues. The germline gives CDR1 MNHEY, CDR2 SMNVEV (reference sequence).

As concerns this clone: Other DNA sequences in this sample translate to the same CDR3. The chain couples TRBV6-6 to TRBJ1-5; D possibly corresponds to TRBD1 (6 bases). V lost 2 bases and J 3 bases, leaving 11 bases between the germline ends. The CDR3 has 15 residues. From germline, CDR1 is MNHNY and CDR2 SVGAGI (reference sequence). CDR3 nucleotides: TGTGCCAGCAGTTACGGCGGACAGCTCAATCAGCCCCAGCATTTT. It translates to CASSYGGQLNQPQHF.

J is TRBJ1-2 and V is TRBV5-4, with D perhaps TRBD1 (6 bases). The CDR3 has 15 residues. Trimming left V 0 bases short and J 5 bases short, with 14 bases between. Germline V gene data show CDR1 as SGHNT and CDR2 as YYREEE (reference sequence). The CDR3 sequence: CASSLAVRGFYGYTF. The CDR3 DNA is TGTGCCAGCAGCTTGGCGGTCAGGGGATTTTATGGCTACACCTTC.

The J gene is TRBJ1-5, the V gene TRBV4-3, with 8 bases lining up with TRBD1. This CDR3 contains 16 residues. The V and J ends lost 1 base and 6 bases, in that order; junction bases with no gene match: 8. Per germline, CDR1 LGHNA and CDR2 YSLEER. CDR3 region: CASSQVLQGGGQPQHF. For the CDR3, the DNA is TGCGCCAGCAGCCAAGTTCTACAGGGGGGAGGTCAGCCCCAGCATTTT.

V usage is TRBV3-1 (or the pseudogene TRBV3-2) and J usage is TRBJ2-1; TRBD2 agrees at 12 bases. V lost 4 bases to trimming and J lost 9 bases; unmatched junction nucleotides: 19. The CDR3 sequence is 19 residues long. The V gene's germline CDR1 is LGHDT and CDR2 YNNKEL (reference sequence). CDR3 bases: TGTGCCAGCAGCCTCCGGGACAGGGTCCGGACTAGCGGGAATGTTGAGCAGTTCTTC. Its protein is CASSLRDRVRTSGNVEQFF.

This rearrangement joins TRBV6-6 to TRBJ2-5; D not certain. The CDR3 contains 11 residues. V was shortened by 4 bases and J by 4 bases, with 4 bases between the two germline ends. From germline, CDR1 is MNHNY and CDR2 SVGAGI (reference sequence). This CDR3 reads CASSSGETQYF. The DNA of the CDR3 is TGTGCCAGCAGTTCCGGAGAGACCCAGTACTTC.

This clone was found a few times. The genes are TRBV4-3 and TRBJ2-2; 7 bases map to TRBD1. After removal of 0 bases from V and 2 bases from J, the junction contained 9 bases not matched to a gene. Germline V gene sequence: CDR1 LGHNA, CDR2 YSLEER. The CDR3 totals 18 residues. The CDR3 DNA sequence: TGCGCCAGCAGCCAAGATTCGACAGGGTGGGTCAACACCGGGGAGCTGTTTTTT. It encodes CASSQDSTGWVNTGELFF.

The V and J genes are TRBV10-3 and TRBJ2-7; D is possibly TRBD2 (5 bases). In germline, CDR1 is ENHRY, CDR2 SYGVKD. V lost 4 bases to trimming and J lost 4 bases, with 11 bases between them. This CDR3 is 13 amino acids long. CDR3 nucleotides: TGTGCCATCAGTGTGCAGGAGGATTACGAGCAGTACTTC. Translation: CAISVQEDYEQYF.

The rearrangement links TRBV6-2 or TRBV6-3 to TRBJ1-5, with a possible D match to TRBD1 (5 bases). CDR1 and CDR2 from the germline V gene are MNHEY and SVGEGT. The CDR3 sequence is 13 residues long. The V gene lost 2 bases and the J gene lost 7 bases, with 9 bases spanning the gap. CDR3 coding DNA: TGTGCCAGCAGTTACCTCCAGGGACAGCCCCAGCATTTT. Its translation is CASSYLQGQPQHF.

This clone has at least ten counts. This chain joins TRBV27 and TRBJ1-2; TRBD1 matches at 7 bases. This CDR3 is built from 13 residues. Germline loops: CDR1 MNHEY, CDR2 SMNVEV (reference sequence). J lost 7 bases, V lost 2 bases, and 4 bases had no gene match. CDR3 nucleotides: TGTGCCAGCAGTTTAAGCAGGGGGATTGGCTACACCTTC. Translation: CASSLSRGIGYTF.

This chain links TRBV7-9 with TRBJ2-5, with 10 bases identical to TRBD1. Trimming took 1 base from V and 5 from J; bases not matched to a gene: 13. The CDR3 spans 18 residues. Germline V CDR1 and CDR2: SEHNR, FQNEAQ (reference sequence). The CDR3 loop is CASSLVRDRGFLAETQYF. The CDR3 bases are TGTGCCAGCAGCTTAGTCCGGGACAGGGGTTTTTTAGCTGAGACCCAGTACTTC.

The chain carries TRBV5-5 and TRBJ1-3; D may be TRBD1 (6 bases). Germline CDR1 is SGHKS and CDR2 is YYEKEE (reference sequence). Trimming stripped 5 bases from V and 0 bases from J, with 12 bases between. This CDR3 has 15 residues. This chain's CDR3 is CASRDSLLSGNTIYF. Written as DNA, the CDR3 is TGTGCCAGCAGGGACAGCTTACTCTCTGGAAACACCATATATTTT.

V usage is TRBV6-6 and J usage is TRBJ1-1; D is ambiguous. CDR3 length: 13 amino acids. Trimming stripped 6 bases from V and 7 bases from J, with 15 bases between. The V gene's germline CDR1 is MNHNY and CDR2 SVGAGI (reference sequence). The CDR3 region is CASSSATSVEAFF. CDR3 coding DNA: TGTGCCAGCAGCTCCGCAACAAGTGTTGAAGCTTTCTTT.

The chain has TRBV7-9 and TRBJ1-3; 8 nucleotides line up with TRBD1. The CDR3 spans 13 residues. Losses at the gene ends were 5 bases for V and 7 bases for J; bases not matched to a gene: 4. Germline CDR1 is SEHNR and CDR2 is FQNEAQ (reference sequence). The DNA of the CDR3 is TGTGCCAGCAGCCCAGGGACAGGCAACACCATATATTTT. Translated, it gives CASSPGTGNTIYF.

This clone was counted only a few times. This chain joins TRBV11-3 and TRBJ2-5; TRBD1 matches at 8 bases. This CDR3 region has 14 residues. Germline CDR1 and CDR2: SGHNT and YENEEA. V dropped 6 bases and J dropped 1; count of bases not matched to a gene: 4. This CDR3 reads CASSRDRGQETQYF. CDR3 sequence (DNA): TGTGCCAGCAGTCGCGACAGGGGCCAAGAGACCCAGTACTTC.

V is TRBV28 and J is TRBJ2-7, with 8 bases matching TRBD1. The CDR3 has 15 residues. Germline CDR1 and CDR2: MDHEN and SYDVKM. The trim removed 5 bases at V and 2 bases at J, leaving 8 bases unmatched. DNA of the CDR3: TGTGCCAGCAGTAAACCCGGGACAGGTACCTACGAGCAGTACTTC. This translates into CASSKPGTGTYEQYF. Based on the CDR3 plus reference TRBV28 and TRBJ2-7, the full variable domain is DVKVTQSSRYLVKRTGEKVFLECVQDMDHENMFWYRQDPGLGLRLIYFSYDVKMKEKGDIPEGYSVSREKKERFSLILESASTNQTSMYLCASSKPGTGTYEQYFGPGTRLTVT.

This clone was picked up a small number of times. J is TRBJ2-3 and V is TRBV5-1, with D possibly TRBD1 on 6 matching bases. Per the germline V gene, CDR1 is SGHRS and CDR2 is YFSETQ. The CDR3 runs 16 residues. The V end was cut by 0 bases, the J end by 2 bases, with 13 bases between. The CDR3 reads CASSLGTGSITDTQYF. In DNA, the CDR3 is TGCGCCAGCAGCTTGGGTACAGGGTCGATCACAGATACGCAGTATTTT.

This rearrangement joins TRBV2 to TRBJ1-2; a weak D match, TRBD1 (6 bases). Germline lookup yields CDR1 SNHLY and CDR2 FYNNEI. This CDR3 spans 17 amino acids. V lost 3 bases and J lost 1, with 18 bases in between. The CDR3 DNA reads TGTGCCAGCAGTGAGAAGACAGGTCTGCGGATTAACTATGGCTACACCTTC. It specifies CASSEKTGLRINYGYTF.

The chain employs TRBV28 and TRBJ2-7; 7 nucleotides line up with TRBD1. The CDR3 is 15 amino acids. J gave up 5 bases and V 4 bases, and 11 bases lay outside the gene matches. Germline CDR1 is MDHEN and CDR2 is SYDVKM. CDR3 loop: CASSSLDRVRDEQYF. The CDR3 bases are TGTGCCAGCAGTTCCCTCGACAGGGTCCGGGACGAGCAGTACTTC.

The rearrangement uses TRBV6-5 and TRBJ1-1; 8 positions match TRBD1. Germline loops: CDR1 MNHEY, CDR2 SVGAGI. CDR3 size: 13 residues. With 8 bases clipped from V and 5 bases from J, the junction kept 7 bases outside the gene matches. Here the CDR3 reads CASVGRGHTEAFF. CDR3 in DNA: TGTGCCAGCGTCGGCAGGGGGCATACTGAAGCTTTCTTT.

The CDR3 bases are TGTGCCAGCAGTTTCGGTCTCTCTGGAAACACCATATATTTT. Translated, it gives CASSFGLSGNTIYF. This chain joins TRBV5-8 and TRBJ1-3; D remains ambiguous. The germline V gene encodes CDR1 SGHTS and CDR2 YDEGEE. Trimming took 5 bases from V and 0 from J, leaving 9 bases between them. The CDR3 is made up of 14 amino acids.

The V call is TRBV5-5, the J call TRBJ2-7; no definite D call. V was trimmed by 0 bases and J by 0 bases, leaving 7 bases between them. Germline values: CDR1 SGHKS, CDR2 YYEKEE (reference sequence). CDR3 length: 14 amino acids. The CDR3 region has the DNA TGTGCCAGCAGCTTGGTGGCGGTCTCCTACGAGCAGTACTTC. Residues: CASSLVAVSYEQYF.

The chain carries TRBV7-2 and TRBJ1-2, with D hard to call. Germline V gene lookup returns CDR1 SGHTA and CDR2 FQGNSA. This CDR3 spans 14 amino acids. Trimming stripped 3 bases from V and 2 bases from J, with 10 bases between. Written as DNA, the CDR3 is TGTGCCAGCAGCTTGGCCCGGAGGAACTATGGCTACACCTTC. As protein: CASSLARRNYGYTF.

This sequence joins TRBV2 and TRBJ1-2; no clear D. The germline CDR1 and CDR2 sequences are SNHLY and FYNNEI. This CDR3 has 13 amino acids. V dropped 3 bases and J dropped 5 bases, with 10 bases sitting between them. The CDR3 nucleotides read TGTGCCAGCAGTGAGAGCACCAAGTATGGCTACACCTTC. Its translation is CASSESTKYGYTF.

The chain has TRBV19 and TRBJ1-2, with D perhaps matching TRBD1 (5 bases). Germline V gene sequence: CDR1 LNHDA, CDR2 SQIVND (reference sequence). Trimming cost V 2 bases and J 4 bases, with 11 bases left between them. The CDR3 is 14 amino acids. CDR3 in amino acids: CASSIQGSGYGYTF. The DNA for the CDR3 is TGTGCCAGTAGTATACAGGGATCGGGCTATGGCTACACCTTC.

The chain has TRBV23-1 and TRBJ1-1, with 9 bases fitting TRBD1. TRBV23-1 falls under the ORF class, with uncertain function. The CDR3 is 19 amino acids. The J segment lost 3 bases and the V segment lost 5 bases, leaving 19 bases of the junction unmatched. The CDR3, as DNA: TGCGCCAGCAGTACCGCGGTACAGGGGGCGAGTGTGGAGGACACTGAAGCTTTCTTT. Translating gives CASSTAVQGASVEDTEAFF.

J is TRBJ2-1 and V is TRBV7-2; 9 nucleotides match TRBD2. This CDR3 is built from 14 residues. The V gene's germline CDR1 is SGHTA and CDR2 FQGNSA. After removal of 2 bases from V and 10 bases from J, the junction contained 6 bases not matched to a gene. In nucleotides, the CDR3 is TGTGCCAGCAGCTTATTAGCTAGCGGGGAAGAGCAGTTCTTC. Its translation is CASSLLASGEEQFF. The full variable domain, in which reference TRBV7-2 and TRBJ2-1 provide the parts outside the CDR3, is GAGVSQSPSNKVTEKGKDVELRCDPISGHTALYWYRQSLGQGLEFLIYFQGNSAPDKSGLPSDRFSAERTGGSVSTLTIQRTQQEDSAVYLCASSLLASGEEQFFGPGTRLTVL.

The chain carries TRBV5-4 and TRBJ2-1, with 7 bases aligning to TRBD1. Germline V gene lookup returns CDR1 SGHNT and CDR2 YYREEE (reference sequence). The CDR3 totals 14 residues. Germline trimming cut 4 bases from V and 6 bases from J; bases unmatched to any gene: 7. CDR3 nucleotides: TGTGCCAGCAGCCCAGACAGGGCGCGCAATGAGCAGTTCTTC. Its protein product is CASSPDRARNEQFF.

The rearrangement joins TRBV7-9 to TRBJ1-1; maybe TRBD1 (5 bases). There are 15 residues in the CDR3. Germline V CDR1 and CDR2: SEHNR, FQNEAQ (reference sequence). Trimming took 3 bases from V and 1 from J, leaving 12 bases between them. The CDR3 here is CASSLALTGNTEAFF. CDR3 coding DNA: TGTGCCAGCAGCTTGGCTCTTACAGGGAACACTGAAGCTTTCTTT.

The chain joins TRBV5-1 to TRBJ2-1; no firm D call. There are 14 residues in the CDR3. Germline assignment: CDR1 SGHRS and CDR2 YFSETQ. The V end was cut by 0 bases, the J end by 9 bases, with 13 bases between. The DNA of the CDR3 is TGCGCCAGCAGCTTGGCCTCCGTGTCGGGTGAGCAGTTCTTC. Its protein product is CASSLASVSGEQFF.

This clone was seen a single time. The chain employs TRBV2 and TRBJ1-6; D unresolved. Germline V gene lookup returns CDR1 SNHLY and CDR2 FYNNEI. The CDR3 length is 14 residues. V lost 6 bases and J lost 5, with 11 bases in between. CDR3 residues: CASRSGMNNSPLHF. The DNA for the CDR3 is TGTGCCAGCAGGTCCGGGATGAATAATTCACCCCTCCACTTT.

The chain has TRBV29-1 and TRBJ2-7; TRBD2 aligns across 9 bases. CDR1 and CDR2 (germline): SQVTM, ANQGSEA. The CDR3 contains 11 residues. With V trimmed by 5 bases and J by 6 bases, 2 bases remained unmatched. CDR3 sequence (DNA): TGCAGCGTTTCTAGCGGGATCGAGCAGTACTTC. Its protein is CSVSSGIEQYF.